Described below is a single T cell receptor (beta chain) sequence and its context. Its target is unknown. These data come from a study of T-cell memory formation after mild COVID-19. Study context: Clusters of TCRs were largely donor specific.

Findings and limits, study-wide: Shrinking CD4+ clones resided mostly in CM and EM, and CD8+ ones in EMRA. Contracting clones from day 15 to 85 showed balanced CD4/CD8; later expanders favored CD4+.

MiXCR, run by TCRdb on the 5' RACE reads, gives a single entry per CDR3 protein. Here the sample spans under 250,000 distinct CDR3 sequences, less than 20% being singletons. Source material: PBMCs or a T cell subset sorted from them (not recorded which). The receptor was isolated from an adult woman who had mild COVID-19 (a few samples of this study predate the infection). Cell type and time point are not known.

This CDR3 is CATSDAPLDTQYF. The CDR3 DNA is TGTGCCACCAGTGATGCCCCACTAGATACGCAGTATTTT. V gene TRBV24-1 combines with J gene TRBJ2-3; D call uncertain. The CDR3 is 13 residues long. The germline V and J ends were trimmed by 3 bases and 5 bases, with 8 bases remaining between them. Germline values: CDR1 KGHDR, CDR2 SFDVKD.